Described below is a single T cell receptor beta chain sequence and its context. Antigen specificity is unknown. Repertoires were generated with immunoSEQ multiplex PCR, while TCRdb's copy carries only in-frame clones and drops some. This sample yields about 24,000 clones, of which roughly 89% are seen a single time; 20% to 25% belongs to the top ten. This sample is part of a study of T cells in localized non-small cell lung cancer. V lost 0 bases to trimming and J lost 3 bases, with 15 bases between them. The CDR3 spans 18 residues. CDR1 and CDR2 (germline): LNHNV, YYDKDF (reference sequence). Points from the study as a whole: Exceeding tumor, uninvolved adjacent lung had the highest T cell clonality.

This chain links TRBV15 with TRBJ2-6, with a tentative D call TRBD2 (5 bases). Sequencing was performed on peripheral blood, taken before any cancer treatment. The source of this sequence is a man aged 40 to 70 with stage I squamous cell lung carcinoma. In DNA, the CDR3 is TGTGCCACCAGCAGAGATGTGGGAGACCGACGTGGGGCCAACGTCCTGACTTTC. Protein product: CATSRDVGDRRGANVLTF.